This T cell receptor (beta chain) was obtained from a study of beta chain features in type 1 diabetes (dated by TCRdb to about 2018). In the study overall: Mean age, gender distribution, total cell number and subset yield did not differ between patients and healthy donors. A total of around 110,000,000 sorted cells were examined across all samples, and RNA yield correlated strongly with the number of cells per subset. The study compared the TCRB repertoires of sorted circulating CD4+ T cell subsets in recently diagnosed type 1 diabetes patients with those in matched healthy donors. Regulatory and stem cell-like memory subsets were isolated from only 8 patients and 8 healthy donors, whereas naive and central memory subsets came from all 30 or so donors. Overall study outcomes, separate from this receptor: PCR might favor shorter templates, but patient and control samples were amplified and corrected together, so any skew would affect both groups equally. At VDJ recombination sites, type 1 diabetes patients had fewer insertions and more deleted nucleotides, which implies abnormalities in thymic rearrangement. A moderate but significant shortening of TCRB CDR3 length was observed in type 1 diabetes patients in all four CD4+ subsets. The naive, central memory and regulatory TCRB repertoires appeared to resemble one another more closely among patients than among healthy donors. Because small numbers of individuals were included in the HLA sub-analyses, any influence of HLA type on TCRB rearrangement was left unresolved. Because cDNA was sequenced instead of genomic DNA, activated cells with high expression could be over-represented, although the groups did not differ in activation or CD3 levels.

As encoded in the germline V gene (reference sequence), CDR1 is LNHNV while CDR2 is YYDKDF. CDR3 length: 13 amino acids, cysteine to phenylalanine. Kept here is only the CDR3 DNA, which spans 39 bases and is read in frame from base 1. The High Capacity cDNA Reverse Transcription Kit was used to reverse transcribe all of the isolated RNA, meaning that expressed TCRB transcripts were what got sequenced. Deep immunoSEQ sequencing was applied to naive, central memory and regulatory T cell samples, giving an average of roughly 3.3 million total reads per sample. Sorted cells were lysed in RLT buffer, and RNA was extracted using DNase-treated RNeasy Micro or Mini kits according to cell number. Each cell subset was processed on its own to prevent cross-contamination, while patient and healthy donor samples were processed together. Using the immunoSEQ multiplex PCR, TCRB sequences were amplified from cDNA into 87-bp fragments spanning the CDR3 region. Amplicons were sequenced on the Illumina HiSeq platform. As for how the authors treated the data: Synthetic template baselines were used to correct PCR bias computationally, reads within Hamming distance 2 were collapsed together, and singletons that could not be merged were discarded. Reads were aligned against IMGT to assign V, D and J genes, CDR3 length and insertions or deletions at six rearrangement sites. Within each subset, clonotype counts were normalized to sorted cell number, and only after that were true diversity and Gini coefficients computed with the tcR R package. The overlap coefficient, calculated on TCRB nucleotide sequences, was used to measure repertoire sharing. Out-of-frame TCRB sequences from naive cells were analyzed as a proxy for the pre-selection repertoire. In its TCRdb copy, this immuneACCESS table keeps in-frame sequences only and misses some clones. Where compared with another copy, unresolved V genes explain less than half of these, and the others have no known cause. That table is the source of V, J and clone size, and D and trimming were worked out from the DNA. In this sample the table shows over 700,000 clones, around a sixth of which occur a single time. The ten largest clones take up around 0.02% of the sample.

Comments on this clone: Its antigen has not been determined. The sample holds no much larger clone one base away, and base qualities are not on file.

Each donor gave one peripheral blood draw, roughly 0.11 L on average, collected into heparinised tubes. A BD FACSAria II was used to sort naive, central memory, regulatory and stem cell-like memory CD4+ T cells with a panel that included CD45RO, CCR7, CD25, CD127, CD95 and CD27. A purity above 98% was achieved for all sorted populations. PBMCs were separated immediately by Lymphoprep density gradient centrifugation and were stained directly, without being cultured. So that batch effects would be minimized, each experiment stained and sorted samples in pairs, pairing one healthy donor with one patient.

The chain couples TRBV15 to TRBJ2-5; the D gene is unclear. The DNA end favors TRBJ2-7, so the J call may be wrong. The sequenced sample consisted of naive CD4+ T cells from blood. The cell subset or site label of this sample denotes: true naive CD4+ T cells. The clonotype comes from a woman between 18 and 30 years old in good health. The DNA sequence is TGTGCCACCAGCGGAATACTACACTACGAGCAGTACTTC. It translates to CATSGILHYEQYF.